This T cell receptor (beta chain) was obtained from a study of PD-L1 blockade in urothelial cancer. Study as a whole: Bladder-origin urothelial cancer in males covered about 90% of the roughly 30 patients.

Profiling relied on immunoSEQ multiplex PCR, and the TCRdb table lists in-frame clones only, not all of them. Of about 83,000 clones listed, roughly nine tenths are singletons. J gave up 5 bases and V 0 bases, and 9 bases lay outside the gene matches. CDR3 length: 16 amino acids. Germline CDR1 SGHRS, CDR2 YFSETQ. Anywhere from 1 to 8 samples came from each patient, spanning pretreatment and on-treatment. This clone came up once. The sample was PBMCs, taken around atezolizumab (anti-PD-L1) treatment. The sequence was obtained from a woman in her sixties or seventies with urothelial cancer. The chain is built from TRBV5-1 and TRBJ2-5; 8 bases align to TRBD1. The CDR3 reads CASSLDVAGGQETQYF. CDR3 sequence (DNA): TGCGCCAGCAGCTTGGATGTGGCAGGGGGCCAGGAGACCCAGTACTTC. The full variable domain, its missing parts supplied by reference TRBV5-1 and TRBJ2-5, is KAGVTQTPRYLIKTRGQQVTLSCSPISGHRSVSWYQQTPGQGLQFLFEYFSETQRNKGNFPGRFSGRQFSNSRSEMNVSTLELGDSALYLCASSLDVAGGQETQYFGPGTRLLVL.